These 24 T cell receptor beta chains share one sample of origin, sequenced in a study of T cell responses to AZD1222 COVID-19 vaccine. Repertoires were generated with immunoSEQ multiplex PCR, while TCRdb's copy carries only in-frame clones and drops some. The sample lists about 150,000 clones, about 89% occurring once. This sample comprised peripheral blood, obtained 28 days after the second AZD1222 dose. The receptors stem from an adult who received the AZD1222 COVID-19 vaccine.

The V call is TRBV19, the J call TRBJ1-2, with TRBD1 identical over 7 bases. There are 14 residues in the CDR3. The germline V gene encodes CDR1 LNHDA and CDR2 SQIVND (reference sequence). The trim removed 3 bases at V and 7 bases at J, leaving 8 bases unmatched. CDR3 loop: CASSIGGTVGGYTF. CDR3 DNA: TGTGCCAGTAGTATTGGGGGGACAGTCGGTGGCTACACCTTC. Full variable domain (rest looked up from reference TRBV19 and TRBJ1-2): DGGITQSPKYLFRKEGQNVTLSCEQNLNHDAMYWYRQDPGQGLRLIYYSQIVNDFQKGDIAEGYSVSREKKESFPLTVTSAQKNPTAFYLCASSIGGTVGGYTFGSGTRLTVV.

In the case of this clone: Different DNA sequences within this sample yield the same CDR3. The chain carries TRBV20-1 and TRBJ2-2, with D perhaps TRBD2 (6 bases). CDR1 is DFQATT, CDR2 SNEGSKA, per germline (reference sequence). The CDR3 length is 11 residues. Trimming took off 6 bases at V and 6 bases at J, with 8 bases between the two ends. In nucleotides, the CDR3 is TGCAGTGCGGCGGGGTCCGGGGAGCTGTTTTTT. This codes for CSAAGSGELFF.

This chain joins TRBV12-5 and TRBJ2-3; no clear D gene. Looked up from germline, CDR1 is LGHNT and CDR2 is FRNRAP. Between the trimmed V and J ends, which lost 1 base and 4 bases, there was a span of 6 bases. The CDR3 is 13 amino acids. CDR3 sequence reads: CASGLGSADTQYF. The CDR3 DNA follows: TGTGCTAGTGGTTTGGGATCCGCAGATACGCAGTATTTT.

This clone was counted a single time. V gene TRBV5-1 combines with J gene TRBJ1-3; D is unclear. This CDR3 comprises 17 residues. The germline CDR1 and CDR2 sequences are SGHRS and YFSETQ. Trimming stripped 4 bases from V and 0 bases from J, with 17 bases between. CDR3 nucleotides: TGCGCCAGCAGCGCGCTAACGGGCCTGAGCTCTGGAAACACCATATATTTT. Its translation: CASSALTGLSSGNTIYF.

The rearrangement links TRBV7-2 to TRBJ2-7; D ambiguous. In germline, CDR1 is SGHTA, CDR2 FQGNSA. This CDR3 has 12 amino acids. Trimming removed 2 bases at V and 6 bases at J, with 8 bases between. The CDR3 here is CASSLNSPEQYF. For the CDR3, the DNA is TGTGCCAGCAGCTTAAATAGCCCCGAGCAGTACTTC.

The rearrangement links TRBV6-5 to TRBJ2-7; the D gene is possibly TRBD1 (6 bases). Trimming pared 7 bases from V and 5 bases from J, leaving 12 bases between. This CDR3 is 12 amino acids long. Germline V gives CDR1 MNHEY, CDR2 SVGAGI. The CDR3 DNA sequence: TGTGCCAGCAAAGTTACAGGGCACGAGCAGTACTTC. Amino acids: CASKVTGHEQYF.

The chain is built from TRBV2 and TRBJ1-5; tentative D call: TRBD1 (6 bases). The CDR3 totals 14 residues. Trimming stripped 1 base from V and 7 bases from J, with 11 bases between. From germline, CDR1 is SNHLY and CDR2 FYNNEI. This chain's CDR3 is CASSEEGGRQPQHF. DNA for the CDR3: TGTGCCAGCAGTGAAGAGGGGGGCCGACAGCCCCAGCATTTT.

This sequence joins TRBV7-8 and TRBJ2-5; a weak D match, TRBD2 (6 bases). The CDR3 length is 14 residues. Germline values: CDR1 SGHVS, CDR2 FQNEAQ. Trimming pared 1 base from V and 7 bases from J, leaving 13 bases between. The CDR3 is CASSLVRGWATQYF. The CDR3 DNA reads TGTGCCAGCAGCTTAGTTCGGGGGTGGGCGACCCAGTACTTC.

The rearrangement joins TRBV13 to TRBJ2-1, with 10 positions matching TRBD2. V shed 2 bases and J 1 base; nucleotides not matched to a gene: 2. Germline-derived CDR1 and CDR2 are PRHDT and FYEKMQ (reference sequence). The CDR3 spans 16 residues. CDR3 nucleotide sequence: TGTGCCAGCAGCTTAAAGCGGGAGGGGTCCTACAATGAGCAGTTCTTC. Translated, it gives CASSLKREGSYNEQFF.

The chain couples TRBV5-6 to TRBJ1-5; the match to TRBD1 covers 8 bases. Trimming took 4 bases from V and 3 from J; bases not matched to a gene: 3. CDR3 length equals 14 residues. The germline V gene has CDR1 SGHDT and CDR2 YYEEEE. CDR3 loop: CASSHRGINQPQHF. For the CDR3, the DNA is TGTGCCAGCAGCCACAGGGGGATCAATCAGCCCCAGCATTTT. Full variable domain (rest looked up from reference TRBV5-6 and TRBJ1-5): DAGVTQSPTHLIKTRGQQVTLRCSPKSGHDTVSWYQQALGQGPQFIFQYYEEEERQRGNFPDRFSGHQFPNYSSELNVNALLLGDSALYLCASSHRGINQPQHFGDGTRLSIL.

The rearrangement links TRBV29-1 to TRBJ1-1, with D possibly matching TRBD1 (6 bases). Germline CDR1 is SQVTM and CDR2 is ANQGSEA. The CDR3 totals 13 residues. Trimming cost V 8 bases and J 3 bases, with 16 bases left between them. The CDR3 region is CSTAGDTYTEAFF. The DNA for the CDR3 is TGCAGCACCGCCGGGGACACATACACTGAAGCTTTCTTT.

This clone was seen only a few times. The V call is TRBV29-1, the J call TRBJ2-2; TRBD1 agrees at 10 bases. CDR3 length: 11 amino acids. Germline loops: CDR1 SQVTM, CDR2 ANQGSEA. Trimming cost V 6 bases and J 10 bases; bases outside gene matches: 2. The CDR3 loop is CSVGTGVELFF. The CDR3 coding sequence is TGCAGCGTAGGGACAGGGGTGGAGCTGTTTTTT.

This clone was seen only a few times. CDR3 residues: CASSQGARVVAEQYF. Written as DNA, the CDR3 is TGCGCCAGCAGCCAAGGGGCGAGGGTGGTTGCCGAGCAGTACTTC. The rearrangement joins TRBV4-3 to TRBJ2-7, with a possible D match to TRBD2 (5 bases). With 1 base removed from V and 6 bases from J, the gap between germline ends came to 16 bases. CDR1 is LGHNA, CDR2 YSLEER, per germline. CDR3 length: 15 amino acids.

This chain uses TRBV3-1 (or the pseudogene TRBV3-2) with TRBJ1-6; D is unresolved. This CDR3 contains 16 residues. Germline V gene data show CDR1 as LGHDT and CDR2 as YNNKEL (reference sequence). The V gene lost 0 bases and the J gene lost 9 bases, with 15 bases spanning the gap. As DNA, the CDR3 is TGTGCCAGCAGCCAAGAGATGACCGGACTCTCTTCACCCCTCCACTTT. Translated: CASSQEMTGLSSPLHF.

The chain is built from TRBV12-3 or TRBV12-4 and TRBJ2-1; the D is unclear. Trimming removed 7 bases at V and 5 bases at J, with 12 bases between. The CDR3 is 13 residues long. The CDR3 DNA reads TGTGCCAGCAAAGGGAACTGGGACAATGAGCAGTTCTTC. This translates into CASKGNWDNEQFF.

The chain carries TRBV28 and TRBJ2-7; 10 nucleotides agree with TRBD1. The CDR3 is made up of 16 amino acids. V was pared by 5 bases and J by 1 base, with 8 bases of the junction left unmatched. CDR1 and CDR2 (germline): MDHEN, SYDVKM. The CDR3 sequence: CASSTFRGQGSYEQYF. The CDR3 DNA sequence: TGTGCCAGCAGTACTTTTCGGGGACAGGGGTCCTACGAGCAGTACTTC.

The chain links TRBV14 to TRBJ2-7; 7 nucleotides line up with TRBD2. Germline-derived CDR1 and CDR2 are SGHDN and FVKESK. V was pared by 3 bases and J by 0 bases, with 14 bases of the junction left unmatched. The CDR3 totals 18 residues. The CDR3 coding sequence is TGTGCCAGCAGCCAGGGTACCTTAGCGGGCTTAAGCTCCTACGAGCAGTACTTC. Protein: CASSQGTLAGLSSYEQYF. Based on the CDR3 plus reference TRBV14 and TRBJ2-7, the full variable domain is EAGVTQFPSHSVIEKGQTVTLRCDPISGHDNLYWYRRVMGKEIKFLLHFVKESKQDESGMPNNRFLAERTGGTYSTLKVQPAELEDSGVYFCASSQGTLAGLSSYEQYFGPGTRLTVT.

The V call is TRBV30, the J call TRBJ1-4; 9 bases map to TRBD1. From germline, CDR1 is GTSNPN and CDR2 SVGIG (reference sequence). With V trimmed by 3 bases and J by 10 bases, 12 bases remained unmatched. The CDR3 spans 15 residues. The CDR3 loop reads CAWRQGAGPRGKLFF. CDR3 nucleotide sequence: TGTGCCTGGAGACAGGGGGCCGGACCTCGGGGAAAACTGTTTTTT.

J is TRBJ2-7 and V is TRBV30; unclear D gene. V lost 1 base and J lost 6, with 7 bases in between. Germline CDR1 GTSNPN, CDR2 SVGIG (reference sequence). The length of the CDR3 is 11 residues. The CDR3 region is CAWSGASEQYF. The CDR3 DNA reads as TGTGCCTGGAGTGGGGCCAGCGAGCAGTACTTC.

The genes are TRBV7-3 and TRBJ2-5; D possibly corresponds to TRBD2 (6 bases). The CDR3 is 17 residues long. Trimming removed 2 bases from V and 7 bases from J, with 23 bases in between. Germline V gene lookup returns CDR1 SGHTA and CDR2 FQGTGA. The CDR3 loop reads CASSLFGSTGVRGTQYF. CDR3 nucleotides: TGTGCCAGCAGCTTATTCGGGAGCACGGGGGTGAGGGGGACCCAGTACTTC.

The chain is built from TRBV24-1 and TRBJ1-2; 10 nucleotides align to TRBD1. The CDR3 extends over 13 amino acids. After removal of 6 bases from V and 5 bases from J, the junction contained 2 bases not matched to a gene. Germline lookup yields CDR1 KGHDR and CDR2 SFDVKD. As DNA, the CDR3 is TGTGCCACCAGTAGGACAGGGGGATATGGCTACACCTTC. Translation gives CATSRTGGYGYTF.

This clone showed up just a few times. The V call is TRBV11-2, the J call TRBJ2-1; 12 bases fit TRBD1. The V and J ends lost 3 bases and 4 bases, in that order; junction bases with no gene match: 4. The V gene's germline CDR1 is SGHAT and CDR2 FQNNGV. This CDR3 contains 16 residues. CDR3 region: CASSFPGQGAYNEQFF. DNA for the CDR3: TGTGCCAGCAGCTTCCCGGGACAGGGGGCATACAATGAGCAGTTCTTC.

This sequence joins TRBV20-1 and TRBJ2-5, with 7 bases matching TRBD2. CDR3 size: 11 residues. The germline V gene encodes CDR1 DFQATT and CDR2 SNEGSKA (reference sequence). As DNA, the CDR3 is TGCAGCACCCCTAGCGGACAGACCCAGTACTTC. Translating gives CSTPSGQTQYF.

The chain links TRBV7-9 to TRBJ2-1, with 7 bases matching TRBD2. The CDR3 totals 15 residues. V lost 4 bases and J lost 3; bases outside the gene matches: 6. The germline V gene has CDR1 SEHNR and CDR2 FQNEAQ (reference sequence). CDR3 in amino acids: CASSSSGGSYNEQFF. CDR3 DNA sequence: TGTGCCAGCAGCTCGAGCGGCGGGAGCTACAATGAGCAGTTCTTC.